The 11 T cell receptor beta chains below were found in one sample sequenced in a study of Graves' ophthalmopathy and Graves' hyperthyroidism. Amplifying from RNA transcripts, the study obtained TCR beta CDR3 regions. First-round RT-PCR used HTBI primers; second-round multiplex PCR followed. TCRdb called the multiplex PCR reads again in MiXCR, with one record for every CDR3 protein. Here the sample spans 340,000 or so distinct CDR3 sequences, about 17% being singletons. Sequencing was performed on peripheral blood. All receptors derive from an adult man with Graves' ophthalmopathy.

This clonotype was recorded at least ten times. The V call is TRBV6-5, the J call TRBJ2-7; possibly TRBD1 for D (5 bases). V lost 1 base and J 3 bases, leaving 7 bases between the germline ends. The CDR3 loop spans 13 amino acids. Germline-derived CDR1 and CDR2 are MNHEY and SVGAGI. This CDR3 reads CASSYFQGYEQYF. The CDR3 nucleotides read TGTGCCAGCAGTTACTTCCAGGGCTACGAGCAGTACTTC.

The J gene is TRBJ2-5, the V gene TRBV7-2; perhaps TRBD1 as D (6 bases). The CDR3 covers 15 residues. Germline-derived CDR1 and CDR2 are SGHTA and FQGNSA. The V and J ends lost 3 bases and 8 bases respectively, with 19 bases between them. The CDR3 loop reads CASSFRGSREGTQYF. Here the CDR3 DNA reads TGTGCCAGCAGCTTTAGGGGGTCGAGGGAAGGAACCCAGTACTTC. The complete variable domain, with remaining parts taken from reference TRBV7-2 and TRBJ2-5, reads GAGVSQSPSNKVTEKGKDVELRCDPISGHTALYWYRQSLGQGLEFLIYFQGNSAPDKSGLPSDRFSAERTGGSVSTLTIQRTQQEDSAVYLCASSFRGSREGTQYFGPGTRLLVL.

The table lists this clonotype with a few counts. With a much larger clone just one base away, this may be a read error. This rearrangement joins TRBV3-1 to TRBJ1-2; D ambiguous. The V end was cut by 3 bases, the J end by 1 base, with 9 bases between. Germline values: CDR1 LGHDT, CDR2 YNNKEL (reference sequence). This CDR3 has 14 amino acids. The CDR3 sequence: CASSQGEDNYGYTF. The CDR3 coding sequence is TGTGCCAGCAGCCAGGGAGAAGATAACTATGGCTACACCTTC.

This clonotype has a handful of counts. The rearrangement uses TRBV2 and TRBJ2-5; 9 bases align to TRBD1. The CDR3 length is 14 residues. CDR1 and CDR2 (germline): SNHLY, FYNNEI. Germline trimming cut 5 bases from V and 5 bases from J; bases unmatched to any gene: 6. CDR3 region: CASSPGQGSETQYF. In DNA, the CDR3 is TGTGCCAGCAGTCCCGGACAGGGGTCGGAGACCCAGTACTTC.

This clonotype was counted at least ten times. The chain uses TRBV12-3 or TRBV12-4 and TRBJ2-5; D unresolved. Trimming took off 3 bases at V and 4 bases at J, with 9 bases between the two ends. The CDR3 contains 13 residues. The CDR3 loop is CASSLATSETQYF. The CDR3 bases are TGTGCCAGCAGTTTGGCTACGTCAGAGACCCAGTACTTC.

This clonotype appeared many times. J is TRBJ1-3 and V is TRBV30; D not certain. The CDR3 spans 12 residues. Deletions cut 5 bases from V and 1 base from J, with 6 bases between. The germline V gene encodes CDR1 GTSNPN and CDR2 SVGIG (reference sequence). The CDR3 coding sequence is TGTGCCTGGGGCGCTTCTGGAAACACCATATATTTT. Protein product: CAWGASGNTIYF.

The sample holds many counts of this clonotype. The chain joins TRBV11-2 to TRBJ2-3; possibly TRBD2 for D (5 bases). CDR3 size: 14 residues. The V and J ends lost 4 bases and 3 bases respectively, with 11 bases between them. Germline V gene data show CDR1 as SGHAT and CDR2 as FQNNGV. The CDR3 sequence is CASSSVRGTDTQYF. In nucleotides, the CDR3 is TGTGCCAGCAGCTCCGTCCGGGGAACAGATACGCAGTATTTT.

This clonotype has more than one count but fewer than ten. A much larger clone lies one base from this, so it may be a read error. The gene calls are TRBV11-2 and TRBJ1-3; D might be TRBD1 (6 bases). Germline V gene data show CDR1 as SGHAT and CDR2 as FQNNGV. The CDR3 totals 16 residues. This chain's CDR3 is CAISPGRRGPGNTIYF. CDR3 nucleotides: TGTGCCATCAGCCCCGGACGCAGGGGTCCAGGAAACACCATATATTTT. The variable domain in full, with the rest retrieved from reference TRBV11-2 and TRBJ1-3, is EAGVAQSPRYKIIEKRQSVAFWCNPISGHATLYWYQQILGQGPKLLIQFQNNGVVDDSQLPKDRFSAERLKGVDSTLKIQPAKLEDSAVYLCAISPGRRGPGNTIYFGEGSWLTVV.

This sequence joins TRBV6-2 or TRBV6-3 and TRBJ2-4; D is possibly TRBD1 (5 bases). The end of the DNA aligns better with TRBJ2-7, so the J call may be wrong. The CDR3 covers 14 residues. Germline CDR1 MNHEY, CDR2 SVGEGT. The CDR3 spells CASSPRGRGYEQYF. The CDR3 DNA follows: TGTGCCAGCAGTCCTCGAGGTAGGGGATACGAGCAGTACTTC.

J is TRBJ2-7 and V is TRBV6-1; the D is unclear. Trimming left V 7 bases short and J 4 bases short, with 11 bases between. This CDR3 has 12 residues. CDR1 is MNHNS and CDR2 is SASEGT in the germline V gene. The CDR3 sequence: CASNRAGYEQYF. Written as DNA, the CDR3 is TGTGCCAGCAACCGAGCAGGTTACGAGCAGTACTTC.

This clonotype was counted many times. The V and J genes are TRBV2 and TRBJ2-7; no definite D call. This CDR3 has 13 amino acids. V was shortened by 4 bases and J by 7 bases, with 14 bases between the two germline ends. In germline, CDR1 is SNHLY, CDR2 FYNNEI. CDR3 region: CASSGGGWQEQYF. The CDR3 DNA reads TGTGCCAGCAGTGGAGGTGGTTGGCAGGAGCAGTACTTC.